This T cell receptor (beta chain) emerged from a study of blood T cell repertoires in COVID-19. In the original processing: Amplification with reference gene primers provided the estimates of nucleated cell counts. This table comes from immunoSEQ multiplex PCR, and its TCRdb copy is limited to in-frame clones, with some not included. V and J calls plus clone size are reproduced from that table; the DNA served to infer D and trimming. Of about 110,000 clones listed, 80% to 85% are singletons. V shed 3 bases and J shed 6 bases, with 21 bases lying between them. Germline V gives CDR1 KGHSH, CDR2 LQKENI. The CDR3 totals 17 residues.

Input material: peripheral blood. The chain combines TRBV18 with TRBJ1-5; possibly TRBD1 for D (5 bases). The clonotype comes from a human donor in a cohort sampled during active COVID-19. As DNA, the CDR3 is TGTGCCAGCTCACCTTTACCCCGGCAGGGAACCGGTCAGCCCCAGCATTTT. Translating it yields CASSPLPRQGTGQPQHF.